What follows describes a single T cell receptor beta chain. The antigen is undetermined. A sample-barcoded 5' primer and a J-beta primer mix were used in a second PCR of roughly 7 to 12 cycles. TCRdb reprocessed the 5' RACE reads with MiXCR, giving one entry per CDR3 protein. Of around 800,000 distinct CDR3 sequences listed, approximately 67% are singletons. The data belong to a study of blood T cells in healthy people across ages. Study-level results: Diversity estimates from one million T cells were considered underestimates. Significant beta diversity loss was already apparent by age 40, declining roughly linearly.

The TCR was taken from a man in his thirties or forties in good health. Sequenced input: blood.

Here the CDR3 reads CAISEGGIMNTEAFF. In nucleotides, the CDR3 is TGTGCCATCAGTGAAGGGGGGATAATGAACACTGAAGCTTTCTTT. V usage is TRBV10-3 and J usage is TRBJ1-1, with D perhaps TRBD1 (6 bases). The CDR3 is made up of 15 amino acids. V was shortened by 3 bases and J by 0 bases, with 11 bases between the two germline ends. Germline loops: CDR1 ENHRY, CDR2 SYGVKD.